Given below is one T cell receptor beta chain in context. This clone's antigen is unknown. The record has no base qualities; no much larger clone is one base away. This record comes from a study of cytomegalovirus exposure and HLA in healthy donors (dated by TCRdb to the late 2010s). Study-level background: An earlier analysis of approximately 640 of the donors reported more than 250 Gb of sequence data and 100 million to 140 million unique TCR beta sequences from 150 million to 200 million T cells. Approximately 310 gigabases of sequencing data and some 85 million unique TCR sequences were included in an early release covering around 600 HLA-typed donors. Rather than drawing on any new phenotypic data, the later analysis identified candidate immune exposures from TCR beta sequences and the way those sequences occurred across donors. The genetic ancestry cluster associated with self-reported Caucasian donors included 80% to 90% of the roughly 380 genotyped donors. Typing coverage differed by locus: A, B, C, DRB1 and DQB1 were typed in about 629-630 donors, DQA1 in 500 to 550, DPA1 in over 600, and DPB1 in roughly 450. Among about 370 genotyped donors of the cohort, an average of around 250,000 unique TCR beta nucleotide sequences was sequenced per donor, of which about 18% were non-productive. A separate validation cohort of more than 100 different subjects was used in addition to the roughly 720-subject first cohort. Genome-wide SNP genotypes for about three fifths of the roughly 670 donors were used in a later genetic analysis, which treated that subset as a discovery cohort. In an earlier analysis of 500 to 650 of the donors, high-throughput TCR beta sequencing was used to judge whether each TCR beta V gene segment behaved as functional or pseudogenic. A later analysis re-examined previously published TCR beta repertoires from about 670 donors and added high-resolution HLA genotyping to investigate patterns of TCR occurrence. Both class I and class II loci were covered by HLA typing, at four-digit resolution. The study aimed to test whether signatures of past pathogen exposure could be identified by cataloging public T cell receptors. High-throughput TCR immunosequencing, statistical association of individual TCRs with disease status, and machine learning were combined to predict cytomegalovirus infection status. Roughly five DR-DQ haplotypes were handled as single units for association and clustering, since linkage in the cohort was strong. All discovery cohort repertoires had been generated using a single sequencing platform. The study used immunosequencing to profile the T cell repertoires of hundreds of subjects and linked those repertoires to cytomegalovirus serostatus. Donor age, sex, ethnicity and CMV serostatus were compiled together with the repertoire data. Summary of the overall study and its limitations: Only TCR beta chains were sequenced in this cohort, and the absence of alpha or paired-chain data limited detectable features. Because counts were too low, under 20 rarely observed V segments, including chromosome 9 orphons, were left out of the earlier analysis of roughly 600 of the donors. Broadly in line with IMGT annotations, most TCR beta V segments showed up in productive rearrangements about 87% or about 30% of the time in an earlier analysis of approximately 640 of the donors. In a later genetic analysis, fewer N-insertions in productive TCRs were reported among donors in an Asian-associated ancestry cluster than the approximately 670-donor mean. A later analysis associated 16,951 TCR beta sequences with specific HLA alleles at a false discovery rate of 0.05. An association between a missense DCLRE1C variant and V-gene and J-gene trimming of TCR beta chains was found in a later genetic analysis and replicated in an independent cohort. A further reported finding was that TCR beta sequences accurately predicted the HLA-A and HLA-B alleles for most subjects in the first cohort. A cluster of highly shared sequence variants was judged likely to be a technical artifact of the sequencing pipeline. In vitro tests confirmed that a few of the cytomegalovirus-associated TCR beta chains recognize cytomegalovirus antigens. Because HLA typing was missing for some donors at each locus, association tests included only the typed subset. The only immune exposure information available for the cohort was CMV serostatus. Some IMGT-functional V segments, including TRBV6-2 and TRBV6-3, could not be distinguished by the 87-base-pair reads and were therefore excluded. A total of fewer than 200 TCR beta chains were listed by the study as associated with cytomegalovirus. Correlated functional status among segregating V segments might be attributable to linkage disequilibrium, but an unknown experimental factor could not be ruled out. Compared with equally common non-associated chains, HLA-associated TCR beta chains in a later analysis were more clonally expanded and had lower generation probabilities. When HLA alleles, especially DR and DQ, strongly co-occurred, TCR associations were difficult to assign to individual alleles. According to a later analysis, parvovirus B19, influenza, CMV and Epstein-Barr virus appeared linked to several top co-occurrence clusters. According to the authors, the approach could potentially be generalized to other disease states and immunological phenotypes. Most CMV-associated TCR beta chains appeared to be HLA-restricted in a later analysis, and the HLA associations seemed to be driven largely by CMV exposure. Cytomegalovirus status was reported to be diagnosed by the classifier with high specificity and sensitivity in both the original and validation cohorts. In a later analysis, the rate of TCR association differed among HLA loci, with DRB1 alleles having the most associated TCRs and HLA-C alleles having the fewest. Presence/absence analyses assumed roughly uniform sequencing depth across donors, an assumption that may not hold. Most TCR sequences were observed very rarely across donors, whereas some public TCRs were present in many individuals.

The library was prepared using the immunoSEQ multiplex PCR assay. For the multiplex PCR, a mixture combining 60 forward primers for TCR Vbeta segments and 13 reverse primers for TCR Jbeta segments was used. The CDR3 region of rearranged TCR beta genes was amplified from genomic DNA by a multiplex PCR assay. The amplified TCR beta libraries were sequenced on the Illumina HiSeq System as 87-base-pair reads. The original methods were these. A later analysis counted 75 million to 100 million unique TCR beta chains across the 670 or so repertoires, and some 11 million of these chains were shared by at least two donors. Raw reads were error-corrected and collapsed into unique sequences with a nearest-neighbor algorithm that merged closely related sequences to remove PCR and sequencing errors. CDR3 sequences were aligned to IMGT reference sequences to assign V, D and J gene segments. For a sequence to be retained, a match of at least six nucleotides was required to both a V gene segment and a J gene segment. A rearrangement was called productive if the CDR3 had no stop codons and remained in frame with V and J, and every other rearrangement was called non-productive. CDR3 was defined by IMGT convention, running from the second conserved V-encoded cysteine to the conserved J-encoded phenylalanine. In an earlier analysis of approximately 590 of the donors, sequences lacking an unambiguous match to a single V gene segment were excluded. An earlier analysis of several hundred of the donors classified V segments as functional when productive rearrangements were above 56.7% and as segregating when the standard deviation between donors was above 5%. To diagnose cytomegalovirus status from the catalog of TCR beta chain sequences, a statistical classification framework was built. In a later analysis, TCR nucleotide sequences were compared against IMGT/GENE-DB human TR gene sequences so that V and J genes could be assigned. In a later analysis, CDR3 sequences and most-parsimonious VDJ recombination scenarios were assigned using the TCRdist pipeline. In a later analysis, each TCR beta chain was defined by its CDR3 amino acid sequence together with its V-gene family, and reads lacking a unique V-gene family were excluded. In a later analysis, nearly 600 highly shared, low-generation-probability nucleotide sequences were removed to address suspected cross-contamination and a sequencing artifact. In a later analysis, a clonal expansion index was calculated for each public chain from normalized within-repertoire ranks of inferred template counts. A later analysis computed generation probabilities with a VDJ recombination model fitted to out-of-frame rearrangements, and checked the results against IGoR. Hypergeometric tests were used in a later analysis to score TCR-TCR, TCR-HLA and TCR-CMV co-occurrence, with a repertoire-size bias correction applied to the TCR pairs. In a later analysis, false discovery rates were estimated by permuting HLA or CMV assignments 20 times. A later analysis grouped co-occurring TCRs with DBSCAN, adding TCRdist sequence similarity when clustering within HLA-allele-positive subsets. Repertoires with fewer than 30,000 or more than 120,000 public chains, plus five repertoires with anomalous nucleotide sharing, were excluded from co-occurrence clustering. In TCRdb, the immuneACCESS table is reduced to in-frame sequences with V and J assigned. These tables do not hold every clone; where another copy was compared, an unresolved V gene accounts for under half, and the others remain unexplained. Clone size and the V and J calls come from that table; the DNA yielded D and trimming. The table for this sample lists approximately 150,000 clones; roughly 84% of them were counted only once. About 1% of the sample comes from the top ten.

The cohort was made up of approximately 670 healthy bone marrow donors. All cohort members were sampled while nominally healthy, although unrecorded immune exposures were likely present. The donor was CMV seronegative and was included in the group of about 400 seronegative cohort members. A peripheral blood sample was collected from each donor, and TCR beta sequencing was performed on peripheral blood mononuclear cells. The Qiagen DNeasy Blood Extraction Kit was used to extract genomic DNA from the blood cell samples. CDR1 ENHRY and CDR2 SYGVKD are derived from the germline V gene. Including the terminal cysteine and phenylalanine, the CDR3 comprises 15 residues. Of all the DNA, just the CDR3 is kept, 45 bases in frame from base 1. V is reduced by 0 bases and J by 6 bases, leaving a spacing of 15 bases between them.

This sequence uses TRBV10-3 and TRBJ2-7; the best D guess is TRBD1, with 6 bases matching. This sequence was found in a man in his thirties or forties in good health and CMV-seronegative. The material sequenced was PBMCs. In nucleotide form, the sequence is TGTGCCATCAGTGAGTCGGCAGGGGTAGCTGCCGAGCAGTACTTC. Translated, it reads CAISESAGVAAEQYF.